This TCR beta chain was sequenced in a study of molecular identifiers for immune sequencing clone quantification listed by TCRdb under 2018. As for the study more broadly: For a replicate experiment, the RNA from either approximately 20,000 or 100,000 naive CD8 T cells was divided into five aliquots, and four of those aliquots went on to sequencing. This methods study benchmarked molecular-identifier clustering-based TCR repertoire sequencing (MIDCIRS) and TCR RNA copy counting, using CD8 T cells to do so.

The study at large found these results: A single cell's worth of spiked-in Jurkat TCR RNA was reported detectable even among approximately 930,000 naive CD8 T cells. In CMV-specific effector cells, clones with more than 20 RNA copies accounted for over 99% of molecules, whereas in naive cells such clones accounted for under 1%. Modeling estimated 3 to 3.5 recovered TCR RNA copies per cell, compared with about 10 by digital PCR, which implies about 30% capture efficiency. Spiked-in Jurkat TCR RNA (approximately 9 copies' worth), which is not part of the donor repertoire, was contained in the naive libraries. When barcode sub-clustering was omitted, TCR diversity was inflated by chimeric consensus sequences, with chimeras reaching as high as 47%. Identical TCR molecules sharing a barcode could cause highly expanded clone sizes to be underestimated.

Ten or more counts support this clonotype. There is no known antigen for this receptor. Base qualities are not at hand, and no much larger clone is one base apart. Naive CD8 T cell libraries were made from 20,000 to 1,000,000 sorted cells using 10%, 30% or 50% of purified RNA. On a BD FACSAria II, naive CD8 T cells were FACS-sorted as CD8+CD4-CCR7+CD45RA+ and collected into RLT Plus buffer. To test detection sensitivity, Jurkat RNA equal to 9 to 10 TCR copies was added to samples of roughly 18,000-1,100,000 naive CD8 T cells. CD8 T cells were enriched using RosetteSep CD8+ T Cell Enrichment Cocktail and Ficoll-Paque, and the enriched cells then underwent ACK red cell lysis. V and J are truncated by 5 bases and 1 base respectively, leaving an intervening sequence of 6 bases. The germline V gene encodes CDR1 MDHEN and CDR2 SYDVKM. The cysteine opens and the phenylalanine closes a CDR3 of 12 amino acids. Of the read, only the CDR3 DNA is kept; its 36 bases are in frame from base 1.

Preparation of the library involved PCR. Sequencing was performed on a NextSeq 500. Bulk TCR libraries were prepared as previously described, using TCR primers listed in Table S5. The Qiagen AllPrep DNA/RNA kit was used to purify total RNA. Before analysis, reads from multiple sequencing runs of the same library were pooled. The study's own analysis went as follows. Only reads with exact TCR constant sequence were kept, trimmed to 150 nt, and grouped by their 12-nt molecular barcodes. Reads within each barcode group were sub-clustered using a 15% Levenshtein threshold, and quality-weighted consensus sequences were constructed for each RNA molecule. Non-functional sequences were removed, as were lower-count sequences one edit away from another. Based on a fit of two negative binomial distributions, barcode sub-clusters having less than 20% of the maximum read count were discarded. TCRdb's own reprocessing of the public reads used fastp at Q25 and MiXCR and kept productive beta chains. All rows with the same CDR3 protein become a single entry with the most common DNA and genes. None of the V and J calls come from the authors' own analysis; TCRdb made them. The sample table contains about 320,000 distinct CDR3 sequences; only one count was recorded for under 25% of them. The ten top clones hold approximately 0.74% of the sample.

Sequenced sample: naive CD8+ T cells from blood, with Jurkat cell RNA spiked in. What this sample's cell subset or site label stands for: FACS-sorted CD8+CD4-CCR7+CD45RA+ naive T cells. The sequence links TRBV28 to TRBJ2-7; confidence is insufficient to name the D gene. The TCR was taken from a human donor in good health. Some libraries in this study had Jurkat cell RNA spiked in. The nucleotide sequence reads as follows: TGTGCCAGCAGTACGGAATCCTACGAGCAGTACTTC. It specifies CASSTESYEQYF. With the rest looked up from the reference TRBV28 and TRBJ2-7 genes rather than sequenced, the full variable domain is DVKVTQSSRYLVKRTGEKVFLECVQDMDHENMFWYRQDPGLGLRLIYFSYDVKMKEKGDIPEGYSVSREKKERFSLILESASTNQTSMYLCASSTESYEQYFGPGTRLTVT.